The clone carrying this T cell receptor beta chain has only a few counts. The antigen is not known. The data are from a study of a mutant IDH1 vaccine in newly diagnosed glioma. Study in general: In weeks 1, 3, 5, 7, 11, 15, 19 and 23, patients were immunized, eight times in all. Initiation of the vaccine course occurred 4-6 weeks after radiotherapy alone, or alongside temozolomide cycles.

Germline V gene data show CDR1 as GTSNPN and CDR2 as SVGIG (reference sequence). The CDR3 has 14 residues. The V gene lost 2 bases and the J gene lost 7 bases, with 17 bases spanning the gap. The time point was: week 11, during vaccination. Each vaccine dose was 300 ug of mutant IDH1 20-mer peptide, with topical imiquimod. Measured with immunoSEQ multiplex PCR; TCRdb has only the in-frame clones, and not every one. The repertoire includes 25,000 to 35,000 clones, roughly 90% of them detected once, and about 20% sits in the top ten. The source material was PBMCs, sampled from a glioma patient whose treatment included an IDH1 peptide vaccine. V gene TRBV30 combines with J gene TRBJ1-1, with D unclear. This clonotype was obtained from a man younger than 35 with glioma. CDR3 sequence: CAWSRRTASSEAFF. The DNA for the CDR3 is TGTGCCTGGAGTAGAAGGACCGCTAGTAGTGAAGCTTTCTTT.